This passage covers 30 T cell receptor beta chains from one sample sequenced in a study of PD-1 blockade in classical Hodgkin lymphoma. As to time point: cycle 4 day 1 (C4D1), after around six weeks of nivolumab. Every patient relapsed after autologous stem cell transplantation, and brentuximab vedotin exposure varied. With magnetic negative selection, CD4+ T cells were purified from PBMCs that had been thawed. The protocol was immunoSEQ multiplex PCR, while the TCRdb copy is restricted to in-frame clones and leaves out a portion. This sample has tens of thousands of clones, with over 75% found just once. The sample here was CD4+ T cells from blood, taken before the fourth cycle of nivolumab. The receptors were gathered from a human donor with classical Hodgkin lymphoma.

The chain recombines TRBV27 with TRBJ1-6; 9 bases align to TRBD1. The length of the CDR3 is 14 residues. With 6 bases clipped from V and 6 bases from J, the junction kept 3 bases outside the gene matches. The germline CDR1 and CDR2 sequences are MNHEY and SMNVEV (reference sequence). CDR3 loop: CASSYRGLNSPLHF. The DNA for the CDR3 is TGTGCCAGCAGCTACAGGGGGCTTAATTCACCCCTCCACTTT.

The chain uses TRBV6-5 and TRBJ2-1; possibly TRBD2 for D (6 bases). CDR1 is MNHEY, CDR2 SVGAGI, per germline. Trimming pared 6 bases from V and 2 bases from J, leaving 14 bases between. CDR3 size: 15 residues. The DNA for the CDR3 is TGTGCCAGCAGGCCCCCCGGGGGTGCCTACAATGAGCAGTTCTTC. It translates to CASRPPGGAYNEQFF.

This sequence joins TRBV18 and TRBJ1-1; 9 positions agree with TRBD1. Germline V gives CDR1 KGHSH, CDR2 LQKENI. The CDR3 is 14 amino acids. With V trimmed by 6 bases and J by 1 base, 3 bases remained unmatched. CDR3 coding DNA: TGTGCCAGCTCCCTGGGACAGGGGAACACTGAAGCTTTCTTT. This sequence encodes CASSLGQGNTEAFF.

V gene TRBV28 combines with J gene TRBJ1-2; 9 positions match TRBD1. The junction had 8 bases not matched to a gene; V was cut back by 6 bases and J by 3 bases. The CDR3 is 15 amino acids. Germline V gene sequence: CDR1 MDHEN, CDR2 SYDVKM. DNA of the CDR3: TGTGCCAGCAGCCCCGGACAGGGGCTTTACTATGGCTACACCTTC. It is translated as CASSPGQGLYYGYTF.

This chain links TRBV7-2 with TRBJ1-2; 9 bases are a match to TRBD1. V lost 5 bases and J lost 0; bases outside the gene matches: 10. The CDR3 contains 17 residues. Germline values: CDR1 SGHTA, CDR2 FQGNSA. DNA of the CDR3: TGTGCCAGCAGCACACGGGACAGGGCCCTTTCTAACTATGGCTACACCTTC. It translates to CASSTRDRALSNYGYTF. Complete variable domain (other parts from reference TRBV7-2 and TRBJ1-2): GAGVSQSPSNKVTEKGKDVELRCDPISGHTALYWYRQSLGQGLEFLIYFQGNSAPDKSGLPSDRFSAERTGGSVSTLTIQRTQQEDSAVYLCASSTRDRALSNYGYTFGSGTRLTVV.

The V gene is TRBV10-3, the J gene TRBJ1-2, with TRBD1 as a possible D gene (5 bases). In germline, CDR1 is ENHRY, CDR2 SYGVKD. The CDR3 loop spans 15 amino acids. V was shortened by 4 bases and J by 1 base, with 13 bases between the two germline ends. The CDR3 loop is CAISGDGGNNYGYTF. In nucleotides, the CDR3 is TGTGCCATCAGTGGGGACGGGGGGAATAACTATGGCTACACCTTC.

This sequence joins TRBV28 and TRBJ2-1; D is undetermined. This CDR3 has 16 residues. Trimming took off 6 bases at V and 2 bases at J, with 17 bases between the two ends. Per germline, CDR1 MDHEN and CDR2 SYDVKM. CDR3 loop: CASSRVSNRPYNEQFF. DNA for the CDR3: TGTGCCAGCAGCCGCGTTAGTAATCGACCCTACAATGAGCAGTTCTTC.

The chain has TRBV6-6 and TRBJ1-1, with a weak D call TRBD1 (6 bases). Germline CDR1 and CDR2: MNHNY and SVGAGI (reference sequence). This CDR3 contains 12 residues. Trimming cost V 6 bases and J 6 bases, with 11 bases left between them. The DNA of the CDR3 is TGTGCCAGCAGGGAACAGGGCGCTGAAGCTTTCTTT. Its translation: CASREQGAEAFF.

V gene TRBV5-1 combines with J gene TRBJ2-3, with 13 bases matching TRBD2. The CDR3 spans 18 residues. Per germline, CDR1 SGHRS and CDR2 YFSETQ. After removal of 0 bases from V and 4 bases from J, the junction contained 8 bases not matched to a gene. Here the CDR3 DNA reads TGCGCCAGCAGCTTGGGTACTACTAGCGGGGGGGCCGCAGATACGCAGTATTTT. It codes for CASSLGTTSGGAADTQYF.

V and J are TRBV19 and TRBJ2-5; possibly TRBD1 for D (5 bases). The CDR3 has 13 amino acids. CDR1 and CDR2 from the germline V gene are LNHDA and SQIVND (reference sequence). The CDR3 is CASRMAGKETQYF. The CDR3 region has the DNA TGTGCGTCGAGAATGGCAGGGAAGGAGACCCAGTACTTC.

The CDR3 bases are TGTGCCAGCAGCCCAGGTCCAGGGTACGAGCAGTACTTC. Translating gives CASSPGPGYEQYF. The rearrangement uses TRBV7-3 and TRBJ2-7, with D perhaps TRBD1 (5 bases). This CDR3 has 13 residues. The V gene's germline CDR1 is SGHTA and CDR2 FQGTGA. With 5 bases removed from V and 4 bases from J, the gap between germline ends came to 12 bases.

The chain combines TRBV7-2 with TRBJ1-2; D is possibly TRBD1 (5 bases). The CDR3 is 15 amino acids. CDR1 is SGHTA and CDR2 is FQGNSA in the germline V gene. The V gene lost 5 bases and the J gene lost 4 bases, with 17 bases spanning the gap. CDR3 residues: CASSRASQGTYGYTF. DNA for the CDR3: TGTGCCAGCAGCCGCGCCTCCCAAGGGACCTATGGCTACACCTTC.

CDR3 sequence reads: CASSRGTDLGYTF. For the CDR3, the DNA is TGTGCCAGCAGCAGAGGGACAGACTTGGGCTACACCTTC. The rearrangement links TRBV2 to TRBJ1-2; the match to TRBD1 covers 7 bases. CDR1 SNHLY and CDR2 FYNNEI come from the germline V gene. V was pared by 6 bases and J by 8 bases, with 9 bases of the junction left unmatched. The CDR3 contains 13 residues. The full variable domain, in which reference TRBV2 and TRBJ1-2 provide the parts outside the CDR3, is EPEVTQTPSHQVTQMGQEVILRCVPISNHLYFYWYRQILGQKVEFLVSFYNNEISEKSEIFDDQFSVERPDGSNFTLKIRSTKLEDSAMYFCASSRGTDLGYTFGSGTRLTVV.

This chain joins TRBV4-2 and TRBJ1-2; D is ambiguous. V was trimmed by 1 base and J by 9 bases, leaving 6 bases between them. The germline CDR1 and CDR2 sequences are LGHNA and YNFKEQ. There are 11 residues in the CDR3. CDR3 in amino acids: CASSQGPRYTF. The CDR3 DNA follows: TGTGCCAGCAGCCAAGGTCCGCGCTACACCTTC.

This chain links TRBV6-1 with TRBJ2-1; tentatively, D is TRBD2 (7 bases). CDR3 length equals 13 residues. V was cut by 6 bases and J by 8 bases, with 14 bases left in between. Germline values: CDR1 MNHNS, CDR2 SASEGT. The CDR3 DNA reads as TGTGCCAGCAGGACGGGGGGCGGTGATGAGCAGTTCTTC. Translation: CASRTGGGDEQFF.

The chain is built from TRBV5-1 and TRBJ1-4; D unclear. The V gene lost 0 bases and the J gene lost 0 bases, with 9 bases spanning the gap. Germline V gene data show CDR1 as SGHRS and CDR2 as YFSETQ. The CDR3 contains 16 residues. The CDR3: CASSLGHVATNEKLFF. DNA of the CDR3: TGCGCCAGCAGCTTGGGACACGTTGCAACTAATGAAAAACTGTTTTTT.

The gene calls are TRBV11-3 and TRBJ2-5; TRBD2 might be the D (5 bases). Trimming took 5 bases from V and 5 from J, leaving 12 bases between them. The CDR3 extends over 13 amino acids. In germline, CDR1 is SGHNT, CDR2 YENEEA. The CDR3 nucleotides read TGTGCCAGCAGCCGCGGACTTGGGGAGACCCAGTACTTC. It is translated as CASSRGLGETQYF.

This chain uses TRBV9 with TRBJ2-2; D is ambiguous. Per the germline V gene, CDR1 is SGDLS and CDR2 is YYNGEE. The CDR3 length is 15 residues. Deletions cut 0 bases from V and 5 bases from J, with 11 bases between. The CDR3 is CASSVVAGRTGELFF. The CDR3 region has the DNA TGTGCCAGCAGCGTAGTGGCTGGAAGGACCGGGGAGCTGTTTTTT. The variable domain in full, with the rest retrieved from reference TRBV9 and TRBJ2-2, is DSGVTQTPKHLITATGQRVTLRCSPRSGDLSVYWYQQSLDQGLQFLIQYYNGEERAKGNILERFSAQQFPDLHSELNLSSLELGDSALYFCASSVVAGRTGELFFGEGSRLTVL.

The J gene is TRBJ2-7, the V gene TRBV28, with TRBD1 identical over 8 bases. This CDR3 comprises 15 residues. Germline CDR1 is MDHEN and CDR2 is SYDVKM. V shed 7 bases, J shed 3 bases, and the junction held 11 bases outside the gene matches. This CDR3 is CASNALGQARYEQYF. The DNA of the CDR3 is TGTGCCAGCAACGCTCTGGGACAGGCCCGCTACGAGCAGTACTTC.

The chain combines TRBV14 with TRBJ1-3, with TRBD1 matching over 10 bases. V shed 4 bases, J shed 8 bases, and the junction held 8 bases outside the gene matches. The germline V gene has CDR1 SGHDN and CDR2 FVKESK. The CDR3 totals 15 residues. The CDR3 DNA is TGTGCCAGCAGCCTTCGACAGGGGGCGAGGGACACCATATATTTT. This encodes CASSLRQGARDTIYF.

The chain has TRBV5-8 and TRBJ2-2; 11 bases agree with TRBD1. V gave up 4 bases and J gave up 2 bases; unmatched junction bases: 4. Looked up from germline, CDR1 is SGHTS and CDR2 is YDEGEE. There are 16 residues in the CDR3. In DNA form, the CDR3 reads TGTGCCAGCAGCCCCGGGACAGGGGGTAACACCGGGGAGCTGTTTTTT. Translation: CASSPGTGGNTGELFF. The full variable domain, in which reference TRBV5-8 and TRBJ2-2 provide the parts outside the CDR3, is EAGVTQSPTHLIKTRGQQATLRCSPISGHTSVYWYQQALGLGLQFLLWYDEGEERNRGNFPPRFSGRQFPNYSSELNVNALELEDSALYLCASSPGTGGNTGELFFGEGSRLTVL.

This chain uses TRBV5-1 with TRBJ2-3; TRBD2 matches 9 bases. The ends lost 3 bases at V and 3 bases at J; junction bases unmatched: 2. CDR3 length: 14 residues. The germline V gene encodes CDR1 SGHRS and CDR2 YFSETQ. CDR3 sequence reads: CASSSGLATDTQYF. The CDR3 nucleotides read TGCGCCAGCAGCTCCGGACTAGCGACAGATACGCAGTATTTT.

The chain joins TRBV7-2 to TRBJ2-2; D is ambiguous. The CDR3 length is 12 residues. Per germline, CDR1 SGHTA and CDR2 FQGNSA. Trimming pared 6 bases from V and 5 bases from J, leaving 7 bases between. The CDR3 region has the DNA TGTGCCAGCAGACCCTTAACCGGGGAGCTGTTTTTT. Translating it yields CASRPLTGELFF.

V is TRBV4-2 and J is TRBJ1-1; the match to TRBD1 covers 7 bases. Germline V lookup: CDR1 LGHNA, CDR2 YNFKEQ. CDR3 length equals 15 residues. The trim removed 4 bases at V and 3 bases at J, leaving 8 bases unmatched. The DNA of the CDR3 is TGTGCCAGCAGCCTTAACAGGGGAGTGGACACTGAAGCTTTCTTT. This sequence encodes CASSLNRGVDTEAFF.

This rearrangement joins TRBV4-2 to TRBJ2-1; perhaps TRBD2 as D (5 bases). There are 14 residues in the CDR3. Trimming removed 0 bases at V and 4 bases at J, with 7 bases between. Per the germline V gene, CDR1 is LGHNA and CDR2 is YNFKEQ. CDR3 DNA: TGTGCCAGCAGCCAAGATCTAGCATACAATGAGCAGTTCTTC. Its protein is CASSQDLAYNEQFF.

The genes are TRBV10-3 and TRBJ2-5; tentative D call: TRBD2 (5 bases). Germline V gives CDR1 ENHRY, CDR2 SYGVKD. This CDR3 contains 15 residues. V gave up 5 bases and J gave up 4 bases, with 17 bases separating them. For the CDR3, the DNA is TGTGCCATCAGTTCCAGCGTGGCTAGCTCAGAGACCCAGTACTTC. This translates into CAISSSVASSETQYF.

In this sample, this clone turned up a few times. The rearrangement uses TRBV6-5 and TRBJ2-7; TRBD2 is a possible D gene (5 bases). The V end was cut by 4 bases, the J end by 3 bases, with 16 bases between. There are 15 residues in the CDR3. The germline CDR1 and CDR2 sequences are MNHEY and SVGAGI. The CDR3 loop is CASSSTGPGNYEQYF. CDR3 sequence (DNA): TGTGCCAGCAGTTCCACCGGGCCCGGGAACTACGAGCAGTACTTC.

CDR3 residues: CASSLGLAGGLNTGELFF. The CDR3 bases are TGTGCCAGCAGCCTGGGACTAGCGGGGGGCCTGAACACCGGGGAGCTGTTTTTT. The genes are TRBV9 and TRBJ2-2; 15 nucleotides agree with TRBD2. The V segment lost 4 bases and the J segment 1 base; nucleotides outside the gene matches: 5. Germline V gene lookup returns CDR1 SGDLS and CDR2 YYNGEE. The length of the CDR3 is 18 residues.

This clone is a singleton in its sample. V is TRBV11-2 and J is TRBJ2-6, with 11 bases lining up with TRBD1. J gave up 4 bases and V 4 bases, and 12 bases lay outside the gene matches. The CDR3 length is 19 residues. CDR1 and CDR2 from the germline V gene are SGHAT and FQNNGV. The CDR3 here is CASSSYPGQGVSGANVLTF. For the CDR3, the DNA is TGTGCCAGCAGCTCGTATCCGGGACAGGGGGTCTCCGGGGCCAACGTCCTGACTTTC. Supplemented by reference TRBV11-2 and TRBJ2-6, the full variable domain reads EAGVAQSPRYKIIEKRQSVAFWCNPISGHATLYWYQQILGQGPKLLIQFQNNGVVDDSQLPKDRFSAERLKGVDSTLKIQPAKLEDSAVYLCASSSYPGQGVSGANVLTFGAGSRLTVL.

This clone is a singleton in its sample. The chain has TRBV28 and TRBJ1-5; tentative D call: TRBD1 (5 bases). CDR1 and CDR2 (germline): MDHEN, SYDVKM. The CDR3 has 12 amino acids. CDR3 sequence: CACRDPNQPQHF. CDR3 sequence (DNA): TGTGCGTGCAGGGACCCAAATCAGCCCCAGCATTTT. Filled out from reference TRBV28 and TRBJ1-5, the complete variable domain reads DVKVTQSSRYLVKRTGEKVFLECVQDMDHENMFWYRQDPGLGLRLIYFSYDVKMKEKGDIPEGYSVSREKKERFSLILESASTNQTSMYLCACRDPNQPQHFGDGTRLSIL.